Listed below are T cell receptor beta chains from one sample, sequenced in a study of beta chain features in type 1 diabetes. Generated by immunoSEQ multiplex PCR, the TCRdb table keeps only in-frame clones and is missing some. The data contain about 290,000 clones, 7% to 9% of them singletons. Material for sequencing was central memory CD4+ T cells from blood. The receptors originated from a woman between 18 and 30 years old in good health. Each CDR3 is given with its conserved first and last residue. Each record gives: clone size, D gene, V gene, J gene, CDR3 DNA, CDR3 protein. The D gene is left open where the match is weak. Size is stated for part of the rows, as once, few or many counts, or as a class when the clone is expanded.

abundance: .; d_gene: .; v_gene: TRBV6-5; j_gene: TRBJ2-1; CDR3nt: TGTGCCAGCAGTTACTCCCGCCAGTTGGGTAATGAGCAGTTCTTC; CDR3aa: CASSYSRQLGNEQFF
abundance: few; d_gene: .; v_gene: TRBV18; j_gene: TRBJ1-4; CDR3nt: TGTGCCAGCTCGGGAGGGCTTAATGAAAAACTGTTTTTT; CDR3aa: CASSGGLNEKLFF
abundance: .; d_gene: .; v_gene: TRBV5-1; j_gene: TRBJ2-2; CDR3nt: TGCGCCAGCAGAGCTGGATCCGGGGAGCTGTTTTTT; CDR3aa: CASRAGSGELFF
abundance: .; d_gene: .; v_gene: TRBV28; j_gene: TRBJ1-1; CDR3nt: TGTGCCAGCAGTTCCGACCTTCGGGCCCGCCCATTT; CDR3aa: CASSSDLRARPF
abundance: .; d_gene: .; v_gene: TRBV5-1; j_gene: TRBJ2-3; CDR3nt: TGCGCCAGCAGTAGCAGTAAGTTCCGCACAGATACGCAGTATTTT; CDR3aa: CASSSSKFRTDTQYF
abundance: .; d_gene: .; v_gene: TRBV10-2; j_gene: TRBJ1-2; CDR3nt: TGCGCCAGCAGTGAGGGTCGGACAGCTGGCCGTGGCTACACCTTC; CDR3aa: CASSEGRTAGRGYTF
abundance: .; d_gene: TRBD2; v_gene: TRBV6-1; j_gene: TRBJ2-5; CDR3nt: TGTGCCAGTTCGAAATCCGGACTAGCGGAGACCCAGTACTTC; CDR3aa: CASSKSGLAETQYF
abundance: few; d_gene: .; v_gene: TRBV29-1; j_gene: TRBJ2-1; CDR3nt: TGCAGCGTTCGGATCGTGACATACAATGAGCAGTTCTTC; CDR3aa: CSVRIVTYNEQFF
abundance: few; d_gene: .; v_gene: TRBV4-1; j_gene: TRBJ2-5; CDR3nt: TGCGCCAGCAGCCAACCACAAGAGACCCAGTACTTC; CDR3aa: CASSQPQETQYF
abundance: .; d_gene: .; v_gene: TRBV6-5; j_gene: TRBJ1-1; CDR3nt: TGTGCCAGCAGCCCTGGGGCTGGAGCTTTCTTT; CDR3aa: CASSPGAGAFF
abundance: many; d_gene: TRBD2; v_gene: TRBV7-2; j_gene: TRBJ2-4; CDR3nt: TGTGCCAGCAGCTCTAGCGGGACAAACATTCAGTACTTC; CDR3aa: CASSSSGTNIQYF
abundance: .; d_gene: .; v_gene: TRBV7-2; j_gene: TRBJ2-1; CDR3nt: TGTGCCAGCAGCTTAGCGCGGGCAGGGGGGCGGAATGAGCAGTTCTTC; CDR3aa: CASSLARAGGRNEQFF
abundance: few; d_gene: TRBD1; v_gene: TRBV5-1; j_gene: TRBJ1-2; CDR3nt: TGCGCCAGCAGCATCGGACAGGCAATCTATGGCTACACCTTC; CDR3aa: CASSIGQAIYGYTF
abundance: .; d_gene: .; v_gene: TRBV11-2; j_gene: TRBJ2-5; CDR3nt: TGTGCCAGTCAGGGGAGGGCCGAGACCCAGTACTTC; CDR3aa: CASQGRAETQYF
abundance: few; d_gene: .; v_gene: TRBV6-1; j_gene: TRBJ2-3; CDR3nt: TGTGCCAGCAGTGAAGTTGTGGATACGCAGTATTTT; CDR3aa: CASSEVVDTQYF
abundance: .; d_gene: TRBD1; v_gene: TRBV4-3; j_gene: TRBJ1-2; CDR3nt: TGCGCCAGCAGCCAAGCCGTACAGGGGAACTATGGCTACACCTTC; CDR3aa: CASSQAVQGNYGYTF
abundance: .; d_gene: .; v_gene: TRBV5-4; j_gene: TRBJ1-1; CDR3nt: TGTGCCAGCAGCAACGTCGGGAACACTGAAGCTTTCTTT; CDR3aa: CASSNVGNTEAFF
abundance: few; d_gene: TRBD1; v_gene: TRBV19; j_gene: TRBJ2-2; CDR3nt: TGTGCCAGTACAGAGGGGGCTTACACCGGGGAGCTGTTTTTT; CDR3aa: CASTEGAYTGELFF
abundance: .; d_gene: .; v_gene: TRBV7-9; j_gene: TRBJ2-1; CDR3nt: TGTGCCAGCAGCCCTGCTGGGGGGCCGGGCAATGAGCAGTTCTTC; CDR3aa: CASSPAGGPGNEQFF
abundance: few; d_gene: TRBD1; v_gene: TRBV6-5; j_gene: TRBJ1-2; CDR3nt: TGTGCCAGCAGAGGGACAGGGGTTGATGGCTACACCTTC; CDR3aa: CASRGTGVDGYTF
abundance: .; d_gene: .; v_gene: TRBV5-4; j_gene: TRBJ2-3; CDR3nt: TGTGCCAGCAGCTTGGACGGGGAAACGCAGTATTTT; CDR3aa: CASSLDGETQYF
abundance: .; d_gene: .; v_gene: TRBV15; j_gene: TRBJ1-4; CDR3nt: TGTGCCACCAGCAGAGACCAGACTACAACTAATGAAAAACTGTTTTTT; CDR3aa: CATSRDQTTTNEKLFF
abundance: .; d_gene: .; v_gene: TRBV27; j_gene: TRBJ2-1; CDR3nt: TGTGCCAGCAGTTTATACCCCCCTCATGTCGCTGAGCAGTTCTTC; CDR3aa: CASSLYPPHVAEQFF
abundance: few; d_gene: TRBD1; v_gene: TRBV2; j_gene: TRBJ2-1; CDR3nt: TGTGCCAGCGGCGGGACAGGGCTCCAGTTCTTC; CDR3aa: CASGGTGLQFF
abundance: few; d_gene: .; v_gene: TRBV6-1; j_gene: TRBJ2-7; CDR3nt: TGTGCCAGCAGTGATGGCGGGCCTTCCTACGAGCAGTACTTC; CDR3aa: CASSDGGPSYEQYF
abundance: .; d_gene: .; v_gene: TRBV7-9; j_gene: TRBJ1-5; CDR3nt: TGTGCCAGCAGCCCCCCAGGGCGCAATCAGCCCCAGCATTTT; CDR3aa: CASSPPGRNQPQHF
abundance: few; d_gene: .; v_gene: TRBV7-2; j_gene: TRBJ1-2; CDR3nt: TGTGCCAGCAGCTTAGGAGGGGGGGGGTCCTATGGCTACACCTTC; CDR3aa: CASSLGGGGSYGYTF
abundance: few; d_gene: TRBD1; v_gene: TRBV6-5; j_gene: TRBJ2-4; CDR3nt: TGTGCCAGCAGTTCAGGACAGGGATTAGCCAAAAACATTCAGTACTTC; CDR3aa: CASSSGQGLAKNIQYF
abundance: .; d_gene: .; v_gene: TRBV6-5; j_gene: TRBJ1-5; CDR3nt: TGTGCCAGCAGTTATAATGAGGGTCCCCAGCATTTT; CDR3aa: CASSYNEGPQHF
abundance: .; d_gene: .; v_gene: TRBV18; j_gene: TRBJ1-1; CDR3nt: TGTGCCAGCTCACCACGGGACGGAGAGGCTTTCTTT; CDR3aa: CASSPRDGEAFF
abundance: .; d_gene: .; v_gene: TRBV28; j_gene: TRBJ2-1; CDR3nt: TGTGCCAGCAGGGGGGGACCCTACAATGAGCAGTTCTTC; CDR3aa: CASRGGPYNEQFF
abundance: many; d_gene: .; v_gene: TRBV7-2; j_gene: TRBJ2-5; CDR3nt: TGTGCCAGCAGCCCGGGGATACTAGTTTCAGAGACCCAGTACTTC; CDR3aa: CASSPGILVSETQYF
abundance: many; d_gene: .; v_gene: TRBV12-5; j_gene: TRBJ2-3; CDR3nt: TGTGCTAGTTTGAATTCGGGCACAGATACGCAGTATTTT; CDR3aa: CASLNSGTDTQYF
abundance: few; d_gene: .; v_gene: TRBV19; j_gene: TRBJ2-7; CDR3nt: TGTGCCAGCCTGGACACTAGGACAGTCGAGCAGTACTTC; CDR3aa: CASLDTRTVEQYF
abundance: many; d_gene: .; v_gene: TRBV14; j_gene: TRBJ1-1; CDR3nt: TGTGCCAGCAGCCAAGCGGGAGCGTCTGAAGCTTTCTTT; CDR3aa: CASSQAGASEAFF
abundance: .; d_gene: .; v_gene: TRBV5-4; j_gene: TRBJ2-1; CDR3nt: TGTGCCAGCGGGCGCAGGTTCGACAATGAGCAGTTCTTC; CDR3aa: CASGRRFDNEQFF
abundance: .; d_gene: .; v_gene: TRBV4-2; j_gene: TRBJ1-1; CDR3nt: TGTGCCAGCAGCCGGTGGGGAGGCCCAGGCACTGAAGCTTTCTTT; CDR3aa: CASSRWGGPGTEAFF
abundance: .; d_gene: .; v_gene: TRBV11-3; j_gene: TRBJ2-7; CDR3nt: TGTGCCAGCAGCGCCCTAGGGGGACAATCCGGATACGAGCAGTACTTC; CDR3aa: CASSALGGQSGYEQYF
abundance: few; d_gene: TRBD1; v_gene: TRBV7-2; j_gene: TRBJ1-6; CDR3nt: TGTGCCAGCAGCTTAAGGGGACAGGGGGCTTCCTATAATTCACCCCTCCACTTT; CDR3aa: CASSLRGQGASYNSPLHF
abundance: few; d_gene: TRBD2; v_gene: TRBV4-2; j_gene: TRBJ2-1; CDR3nt: TGTGCCAGCAGCTTAGCGCTGAATAGCGGGGGTGACAATGAGCAGTTCTTC; CDR3aa: CASSLALNSGGDNEQFF
abundance: .; d_gene: .; v_gene: TRBV30; j_gene: TRBJ2-7; CDR3nt: TGTGCCTGGAGCCTTCGGTCCGAGCAGTACTTC; CDR3aa: CAWSLRSEQYF
abundance: few; d_gene: TRBD1; v_gene: TRBV7-9; j_gene: TRBJ2-5; CDR3nt: TGTGCCAGCAGTTTACAGGGGATTCGGGAGACCCAGTACTTC; CDR3aa: CASSLQGIRETQYF
abundance: .; d_gene: .; v_gene: TRBV2; j_gene: TRBJ1-4; CDR3nt: TGTGCCAGCAGTGCCAGGGAAAGGGAAAAACTGTTTTTT; CDR3aa: CASSAREREKLFF
abundance: few; d_gene: .; v_gene: TRBV5-1; j_gene: TRBJ2-5; CDR3nt: TGCGCCAGCAGGCAAGATTCAGGAGCGACCCAGTACTTC; CDR3aa: CASRQDSGATQYF
abundance: .; d_gene: .; v_gene: TRBV27; j_gene: TRBJ1-1; CDR3nt: TGTGCCAGCAGTCTCACCTCCCACAGTGGGAACACTGAAGCTTTCTTT; CDR3aa: CASSLTSHSGNTEAFF
abundance: .; d_gene: .; v_gene: TRBV5-1; j_gene: TRBJ2-3; CDR3nt: TGCGCCAGCAGCTCAATCTCTAGCACAGATACGCAGTATTTT; CDR3aa: CASSSISSTDTQYF
abundance: few; d_gene: .; v_gene: TRBV19; j_gene: TRBJ1-5; CDR3nt: TGTGCCAGTATGTTGGGAGGTAGGAATCAGCCCCAGCATTTT; CDR3aa: CASMLGGRNQPQHF
abundance: .; d_gene: .; v_gene: TRBV9; j_gene: TRBJ2-1; CDR3nt: TGTGCCAGCAGCGTAGAGTCCGGACACAGATACAATGAGCAGTTCTTC; CDR3aa: CASSVESGHRYNEQFF
abundance: .; d_gene: .; v_gene: TRBV7-3; j_gene: TRBJ2-2; CDR3nt: TGTGCCAGCAGCTTAAGACCCACCGGGGAGCTGTTTTTT; CDR3aa: CASSLRPTGELFF
abundance: few; d_gene: .; v_gene: TRBV4-1; j_gene: TRBJ2-4; CDR3nt: TGCGCCAGCAGCCAAGAGATCGGAATAGCCAAAAACATTCAGTACTTC; CDR3aa: CASSQEIGIAKNIQYF
abundance: many; d_gene: TRBD2; v_gene: TRBV10-3; j_gene: TRBJ2-7; CDR3nt: TGTGCCATGTCATCCACTAGCGGGAGGGTGGACGAGCAGTACTTC; CDR3aa: CAMSSTSGRVDEQYF
abundance: few; d_gene: .; v_gene: TRBV21-1; j_gene: TRBJ2-1; CDR3nt: TGTGCCAGCAGCAGCTCCGGGACGGTCTACAATGAGCAGTTCTTC; CDR3aa: CASSSSGTVYNEQFF
abundance: .; d_gene: TRBD1; v_gene: TRBV5-1; j_gene: TRBJ1-6; CDR3nt: TGCGCCAGCAGGCCAGGACAGGGATATTCACCCCTCCACTTT; CDR3aa: CASRPGQGYSPLHF
abundance: .; d_gene: TRBD1; v_gene: TRBV18; j_gene: TRBJ1-2; CDR3nt: TGTGCCAGCTCACCGTCCAGGGGGGTCGATGGCTACACCTTC; CDR3aa: CASSPSRGVDGYTF
abundance: .; d_gene: .; v_gene: TRBV18; j_gene: TRBJ2-5; CDR3nt: TGTGCCAGCTCACCAACGCCAGGGCAGGAGACCCAGTACTTC; CDR3aa: CASSPTPGQETQYF
abundance: few; d_gene: TRBD1; v_gene: TRBV4-1; j_gene: TRBJ2-7; CDR3nt: TGCGCCAGCAGCCAAGCATCGGGGACAGGGTACGAGCAGTACTTC; CDR3aa: CASSQASGTGYEQYF
abundance: .; d_gene: .; v_gene: TRBV28; j_gene: TRBJ1-1; CDR3nt: TGTGCCAGCAGTGAACAGGGATATCCGAACACTGAAGCTTTCTTT; CDR3aa: CASSEQGYPNTEAFF
abundance: .; d_gene: .; v_gene: TRBV4-1; j_gene: TRBJ2-1; CDR3nt: TGCGCCAGCAGCCGCCTGAATGAGCAGTTCTTC; CDR3aa: CASSRLNEQFF
abundance: .; d_gene: .; v_gene: TRBV6-6; j_gene: TRBJ2-1; CDR3nt: TGTGCCAGTAAAACTGACACCTTCTACAATGAGCAGTTCTTC; CDR3aa: CASKTDTFYNEQFF